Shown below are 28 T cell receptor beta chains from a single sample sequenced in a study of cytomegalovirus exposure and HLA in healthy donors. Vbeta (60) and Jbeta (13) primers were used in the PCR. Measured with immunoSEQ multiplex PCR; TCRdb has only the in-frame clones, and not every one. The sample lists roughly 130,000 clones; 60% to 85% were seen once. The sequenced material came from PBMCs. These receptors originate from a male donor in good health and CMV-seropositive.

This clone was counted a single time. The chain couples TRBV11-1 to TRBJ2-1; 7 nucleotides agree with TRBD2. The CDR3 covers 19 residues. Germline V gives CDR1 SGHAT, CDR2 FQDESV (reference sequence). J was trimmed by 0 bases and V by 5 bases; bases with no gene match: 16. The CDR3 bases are TGTGCCAGCAGCGCCCGACTAGCCGACCCAAGTTCCTCCTACAATGAGCAGTTCTTC. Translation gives CASSARLADPSSSYNEQFF.

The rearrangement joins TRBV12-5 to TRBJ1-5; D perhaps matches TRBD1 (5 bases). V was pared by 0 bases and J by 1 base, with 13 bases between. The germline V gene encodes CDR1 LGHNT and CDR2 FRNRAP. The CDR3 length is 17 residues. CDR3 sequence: CASGLVPGRGSNQPQHF. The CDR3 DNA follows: TGTGCTAGTGGTTTGGTCCCAGGGCGTGGGAGCAATCAGCCCCAGCATTTT.

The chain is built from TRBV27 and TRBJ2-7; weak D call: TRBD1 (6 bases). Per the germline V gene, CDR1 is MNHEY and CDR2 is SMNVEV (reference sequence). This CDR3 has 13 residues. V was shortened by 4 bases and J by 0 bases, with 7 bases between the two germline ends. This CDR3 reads CASSYRASYEQYF. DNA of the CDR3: TGTGCCAGCAGTTACAGGGCCTCCTACGAGCAGTACTTC.

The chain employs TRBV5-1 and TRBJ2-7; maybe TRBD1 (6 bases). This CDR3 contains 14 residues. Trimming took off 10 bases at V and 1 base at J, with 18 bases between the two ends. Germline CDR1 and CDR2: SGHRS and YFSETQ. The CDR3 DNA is TGCGCCTGCAATGGGGGCCCCGGGTCCTACGAGCAGTACTTC. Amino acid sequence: CACNGGPGSYEQYF.

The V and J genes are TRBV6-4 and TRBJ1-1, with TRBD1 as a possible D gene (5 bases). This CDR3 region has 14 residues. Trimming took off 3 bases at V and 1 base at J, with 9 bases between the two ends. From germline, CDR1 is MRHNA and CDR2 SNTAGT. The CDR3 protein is CASSERGENTEAFF. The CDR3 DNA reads TGTGCCAGCAGTGAACGGGGGGAGAACACTGAAGCTTTCTTT.

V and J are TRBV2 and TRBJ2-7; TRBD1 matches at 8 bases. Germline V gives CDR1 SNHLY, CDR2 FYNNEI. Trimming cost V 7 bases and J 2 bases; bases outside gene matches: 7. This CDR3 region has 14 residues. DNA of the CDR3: TGTGCCAGCAAAGATGGACAGGGTCCCTACGAGCAGTACTTC. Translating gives CASKDGQGPYEQYF.

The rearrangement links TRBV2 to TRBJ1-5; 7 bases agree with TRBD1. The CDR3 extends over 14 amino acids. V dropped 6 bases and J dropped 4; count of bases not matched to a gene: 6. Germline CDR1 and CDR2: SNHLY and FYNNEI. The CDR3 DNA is TGTGCCAGCAGCCCCGGGACAGATAATCAGCCCCAGCATTTT. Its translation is CASSPGTDNQPQHF.

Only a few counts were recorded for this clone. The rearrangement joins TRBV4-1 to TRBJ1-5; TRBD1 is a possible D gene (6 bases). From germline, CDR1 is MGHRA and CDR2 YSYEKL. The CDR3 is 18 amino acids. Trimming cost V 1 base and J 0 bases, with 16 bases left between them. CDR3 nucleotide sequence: TGCGCCAGCAGCCAAGTTGGCAGGGGTAGGGTTAGCAATCAGCCCCAGCATTTT. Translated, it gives CASSQVGRGRVSNQPQHF.

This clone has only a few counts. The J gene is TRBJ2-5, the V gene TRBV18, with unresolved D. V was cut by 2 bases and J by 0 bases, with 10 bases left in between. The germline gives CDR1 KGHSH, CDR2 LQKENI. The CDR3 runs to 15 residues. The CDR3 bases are TGTGCCAGCTCACCAGGTCCGAGCGACCAAGAGACCCAGTACTTC. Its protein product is CASSPGPSDQETQYF.

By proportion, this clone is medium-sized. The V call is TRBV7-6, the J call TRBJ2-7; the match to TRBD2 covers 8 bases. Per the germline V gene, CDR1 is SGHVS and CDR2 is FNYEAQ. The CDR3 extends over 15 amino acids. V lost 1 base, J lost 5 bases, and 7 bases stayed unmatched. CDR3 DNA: TGTGCCAGCAGCTTAGTGCCCAGCGGGAGCCACGAGCAGTACTTC. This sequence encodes CASSLVPSGSHEQYF.

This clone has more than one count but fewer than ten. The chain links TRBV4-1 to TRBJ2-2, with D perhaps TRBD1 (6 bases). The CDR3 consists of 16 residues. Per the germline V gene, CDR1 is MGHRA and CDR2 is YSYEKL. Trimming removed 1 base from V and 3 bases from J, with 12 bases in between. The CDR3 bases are TGCGCCAGCAGCCAAGGTCAGGGGCTTGACACCGGGGAGCTGTTTTTT. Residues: CASSQGQGLDTGELFF.

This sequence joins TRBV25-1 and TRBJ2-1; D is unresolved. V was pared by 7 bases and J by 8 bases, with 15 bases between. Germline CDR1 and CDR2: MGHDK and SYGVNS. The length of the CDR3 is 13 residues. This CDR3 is CASTHWAGDEQFF. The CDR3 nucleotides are TGTGCCAGCACCCATTGGGCAGGTGATGAGCAGTTCTTC.

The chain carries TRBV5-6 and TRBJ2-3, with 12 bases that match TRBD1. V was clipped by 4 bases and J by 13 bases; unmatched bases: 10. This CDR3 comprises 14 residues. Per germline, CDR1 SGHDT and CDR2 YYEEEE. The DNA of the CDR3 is TGTGCCAGCAGCCGTGGGACAGGGGGCTTCGCTGAGTATTTT. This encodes CASSRGTGGFAEYF.

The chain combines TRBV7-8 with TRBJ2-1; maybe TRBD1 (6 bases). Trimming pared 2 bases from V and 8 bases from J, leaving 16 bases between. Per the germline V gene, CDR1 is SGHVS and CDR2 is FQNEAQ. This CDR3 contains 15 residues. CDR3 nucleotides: TGTGCCAGCAGCTTAACGAGGAGAGCAGGGGATGAGCAGTTCTTC. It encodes CASSLTRRAGDEQFF.

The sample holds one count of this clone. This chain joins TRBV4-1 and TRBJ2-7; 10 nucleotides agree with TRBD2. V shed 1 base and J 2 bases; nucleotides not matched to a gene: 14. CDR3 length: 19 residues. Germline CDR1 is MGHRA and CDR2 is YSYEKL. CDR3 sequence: CASSQVSLAGVSLTYEQYF. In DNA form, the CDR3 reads TGCGCCAGCAGCCAAGTAAGCCTAGCGGGAGTCTCATTAACCTACGAGCAGTACTTC.

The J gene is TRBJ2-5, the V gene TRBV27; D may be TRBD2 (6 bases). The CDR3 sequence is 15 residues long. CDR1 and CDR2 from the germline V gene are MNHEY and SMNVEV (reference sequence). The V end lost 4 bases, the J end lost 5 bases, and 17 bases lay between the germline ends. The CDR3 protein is CASSSGLSAVETQYF. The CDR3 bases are TGTGCCAGCAGTTCCGGACTATCGGCGGTGGAGACCCAGTACTTC.

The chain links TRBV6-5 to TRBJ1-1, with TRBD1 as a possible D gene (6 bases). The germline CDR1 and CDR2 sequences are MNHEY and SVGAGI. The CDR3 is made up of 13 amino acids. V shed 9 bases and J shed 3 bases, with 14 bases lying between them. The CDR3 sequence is CASTHSGDTEAFF. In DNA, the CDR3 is TGTGCCAGTACGCACTCAGGGGACACTGAAGCTTTCTTT.

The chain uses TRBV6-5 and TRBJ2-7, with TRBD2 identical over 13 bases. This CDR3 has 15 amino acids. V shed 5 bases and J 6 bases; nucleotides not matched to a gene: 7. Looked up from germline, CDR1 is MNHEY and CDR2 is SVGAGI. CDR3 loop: CASSAQGLAGSEQYF. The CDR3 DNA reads TGTGCCAGCAGTGCCCAGGGACTAGCGGGATCCGAGCAGTACTTC.

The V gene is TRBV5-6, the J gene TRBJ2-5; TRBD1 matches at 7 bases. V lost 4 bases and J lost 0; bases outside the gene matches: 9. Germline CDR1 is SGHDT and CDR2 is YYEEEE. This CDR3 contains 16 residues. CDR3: CASSPGTDLYQETQYF. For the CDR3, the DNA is TGTGCCAGCAGCCCTGGGACAGACCTGTACCAAGAGACCCAGTACTTC. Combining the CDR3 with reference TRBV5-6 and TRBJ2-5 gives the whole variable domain DAGVTQSPTHLIKTRGQQVTLRCSPKSGHDTVSWYQQALGQGPQFIFQYYEEEERQRGNFPDRFSGHQFPNYSSELNVNALLLGDSALYLCASSPGTDLYQETQYFGPGTRLLVL.

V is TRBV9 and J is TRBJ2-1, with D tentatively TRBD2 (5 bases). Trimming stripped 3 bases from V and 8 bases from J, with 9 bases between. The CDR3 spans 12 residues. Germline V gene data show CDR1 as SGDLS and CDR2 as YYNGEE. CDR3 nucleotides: TGTGCCAGCAGCGATACGAGGGATGAGCAGTTCTTC. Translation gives CASSDTRDEQFF.

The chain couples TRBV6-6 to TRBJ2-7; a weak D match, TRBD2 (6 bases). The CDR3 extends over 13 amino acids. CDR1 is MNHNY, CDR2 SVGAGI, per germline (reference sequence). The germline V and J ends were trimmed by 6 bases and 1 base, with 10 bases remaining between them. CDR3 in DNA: TGTGCCAGCAGAGCTGGGACTTCCTACGAGCAGTACTTC. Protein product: CASRAGTSYEQYF.

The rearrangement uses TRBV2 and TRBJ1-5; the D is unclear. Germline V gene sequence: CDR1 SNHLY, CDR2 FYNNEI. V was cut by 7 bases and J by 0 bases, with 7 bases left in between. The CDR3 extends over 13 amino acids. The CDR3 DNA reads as TGTGCCAGCAAGCGGGATAGCAATCAGCCCCAGCATTTT. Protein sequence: CASKRDSNQPQHF.

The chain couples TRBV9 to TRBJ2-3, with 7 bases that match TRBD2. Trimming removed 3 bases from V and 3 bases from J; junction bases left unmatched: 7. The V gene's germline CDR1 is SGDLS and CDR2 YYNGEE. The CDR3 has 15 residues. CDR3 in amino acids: CASSGGGGGTDTQYF. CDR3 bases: TGTGCCAGCAGCGGAGGTGGGGGAGGGACAGATACGCAGTATTTT.

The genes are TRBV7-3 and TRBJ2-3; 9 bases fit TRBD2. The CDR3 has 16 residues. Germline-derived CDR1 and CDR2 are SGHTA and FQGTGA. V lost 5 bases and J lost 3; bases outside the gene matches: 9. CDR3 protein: CASSVGGGRGTDTQYF. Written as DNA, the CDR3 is TGTGCCAGCAGCGTCGGGGGCGGGAGGGGTACAGATACGCAGTATTTT.

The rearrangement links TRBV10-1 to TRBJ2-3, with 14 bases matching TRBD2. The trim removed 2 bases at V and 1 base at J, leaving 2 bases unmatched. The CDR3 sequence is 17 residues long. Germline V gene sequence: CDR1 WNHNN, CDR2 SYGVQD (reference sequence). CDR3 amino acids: CASSETGLAGGTDTQYF. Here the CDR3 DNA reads TGCGCCAGCAGTGAGACGGGACTAGCGGGAGGCACAGATACGCAGTATTTT.

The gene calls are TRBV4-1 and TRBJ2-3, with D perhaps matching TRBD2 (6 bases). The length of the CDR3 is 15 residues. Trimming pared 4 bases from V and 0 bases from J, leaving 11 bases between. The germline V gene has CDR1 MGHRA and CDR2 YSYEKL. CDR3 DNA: TGCGCCAGCAGCCGGGACTTGTGGAGCACAGATACGCAGTATTTT. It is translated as CASSRDLWSTDTQYF.

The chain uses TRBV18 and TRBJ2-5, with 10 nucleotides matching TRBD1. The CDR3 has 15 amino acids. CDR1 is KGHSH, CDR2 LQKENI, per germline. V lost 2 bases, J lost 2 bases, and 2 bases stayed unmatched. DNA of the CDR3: TGTGCCAGCTCACCAAGGACAGGGGGTCAAGAGACCCAGTACTTC. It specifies CASSPRTGGQETQYF. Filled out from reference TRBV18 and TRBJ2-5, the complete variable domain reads NAGVMQNPRHLVRRRGQEARLRCSPMKGHSHVYWYRQLPEEGLKFMVYLQKENIIDESGMPKERFSAEFPKEGPSILRIQQVVRGDSAAYFCASSPRTGGQETQYFGPGTRLLVL.

The DNA for the CDR3 is TGTGCCTGGGGTATAGGGACTAGCGGGATCGAGGGCACAGATACGCAGTATTTT. This sequence encodes CAWGIGTSGIEGTDTQYF. The rearrangement links TRBV30 to TRBJ2-3; 13 bases are a match to TRBD2. The CDR3 is made up of 18 amino acids. V shed 5 bases and J 1 base; nucleotides not matched to a gene: 12. CDR1 is GTSNPN, CDR2 SVGIG, per germline (reference sequence). Drawing the rest from reference TRBV30 and TRBJ2-3, the complete variable domain is SQTIHQWPATLVQPVGSPLSLECTVEGTSNPNLYWYRQAAGRGLQLLFYSVGIGQISSEVPQNLSASRPQDRQFILSSKKLLLSDSGFYLCAWGIGTSGIEGTDTQYFGPGTRLTVL.